This T cell receptor (beta chain) originates from a study of blood T cell repertoires in COVID-19. Study information: From the United States, Italy and Spain came samples of acute and convalescent COVID-19. T cells, B-cell-depleted T cells, or PBMCs supplied cDNA or gDNA.

Per germline, CDR1 SGHNT and CDR2 YENEEA. With V trimmed by 1 base and J by 2 bases, 0 bases remained unmatched. The CDR3 totals 16 residues. In the authors' workflow: How many nucleated cells were present was estimated from reference gene primer amplification. Sequencing was performed with immunoSEQ multiplex PCR; in TCRdb, only in-frame clones are kept and a portion is missing. V and J calls and clone size are those listed in that table; D and trimming were worked out from the DNA. The sample has approximately 270,000 clones, around 82% seen once; the top ten hold 0.7% to 0.9%. Sequenced: peripheral blood. This receptor was obtained from a human donor with COVID-19, enrolled during active disease. The donor label of this sample is uncertain. The gene calls are TRBV11-3 and TRBJ2-1, with 12 bases aligning to TRBD1. CDR3 coding DNA: TGTGCCAGCAGCTTAGGGGACAGGGGGCCCTACAATGAGCAGTTCTTC. Its protein is CASSLGDRGPYNEQFF.